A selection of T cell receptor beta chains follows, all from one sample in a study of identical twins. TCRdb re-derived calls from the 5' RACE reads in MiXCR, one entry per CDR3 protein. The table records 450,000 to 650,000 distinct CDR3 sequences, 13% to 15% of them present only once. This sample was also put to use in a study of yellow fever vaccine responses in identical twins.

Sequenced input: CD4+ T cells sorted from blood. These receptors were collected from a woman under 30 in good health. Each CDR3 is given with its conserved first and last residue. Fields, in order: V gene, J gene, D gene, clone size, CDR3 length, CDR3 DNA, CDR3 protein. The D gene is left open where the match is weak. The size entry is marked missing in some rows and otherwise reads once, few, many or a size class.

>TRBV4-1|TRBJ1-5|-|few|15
TGCGCCAGCAGCCAAGAGATGAGGCCTCGCCAGCCCCAGCATTTT
CASSQEMRPRQPQHF
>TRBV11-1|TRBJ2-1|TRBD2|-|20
TGTGCCAGCAGCCGATTGACTAGCGGGAGAGGGATCGGCCGGGGCAATGAGCAGTTCTTC
CASSRLTSGRGIGRGNEQFF
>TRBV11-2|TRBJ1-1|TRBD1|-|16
TGTGCCAGCAGCTTAGATCCCGGGACAGGGGGCACTGAAGCTTTCTTT
CASSLDPGTGGTEAFF
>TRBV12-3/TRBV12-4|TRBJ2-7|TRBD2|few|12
TGTGCCAGCAGTTTCGGGGGGGCGGGAGAGTACTTC
CASSFGGAGEYF
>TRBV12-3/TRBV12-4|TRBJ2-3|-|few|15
TGTGCCAGCAGTGAACCGGGACGGAAGACAGATACGCAGTATTTT
CASSEPGRKTDTQYF
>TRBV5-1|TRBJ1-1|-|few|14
TGCGCCAGCAGCTTGGATTTCAGGGACACTGAAGCTTTCTTT
CASSLDFRDTEAFF
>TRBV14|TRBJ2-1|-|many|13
TGTGCCAGCAGAGAAGGGATCTACAATGAGCAGTTCTTC
CASREGIYNEQFF
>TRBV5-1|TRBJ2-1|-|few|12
TGCGCCAGCAGTTTGGCCCCCCCTGAGCAGTTCTTC
CASSLAPPEQFF
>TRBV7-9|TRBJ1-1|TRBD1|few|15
TGTGCCAGCAGCCAACCCGACAGGGGTCGAGCTGAAGCTTTCTTT
CASSQPDRGRAEAFF
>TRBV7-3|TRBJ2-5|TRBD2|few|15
TGTGCCAGCAGCCCAACGGGGGGATTGTGGGAGACCCAGTACTTC
CASSPTGGLWETQYF
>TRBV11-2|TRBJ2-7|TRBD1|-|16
TGTGCCAGCAGCTCAGTATTGGGACAGGGATACCACGAGCAGTACTTC
CASSSVLGQGYHEQYF
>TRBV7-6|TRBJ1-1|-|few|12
TGTGCCAGCAGCTCTCTAAGAACTGAAGCTTTCTTT
CASSSLRTEAFF
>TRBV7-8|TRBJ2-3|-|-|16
TGTGCCAGCAGCTTAGTACGGGGCAGGGTCTTGGATACGCAGTATTTT
CASSLVRGRVLDTQYF
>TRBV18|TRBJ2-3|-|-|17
TGTGCCAGCTCACCACCCCTCTATGAACCTAGCACAGATACGCAGTATTTT
CASSPPLYEPSTDTQYF
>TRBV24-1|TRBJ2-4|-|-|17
TGTGCCACCAGTGATTTAGTCTCCGACAGGTCCAAAAACATTCAGTACTTC
CATSDLVSDRSKNIQYF
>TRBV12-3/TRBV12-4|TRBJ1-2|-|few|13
TGTGCCAGCAGTTTGGACGCCTGGTATGGCTACACCTTC
CASSLDAWYGYTF
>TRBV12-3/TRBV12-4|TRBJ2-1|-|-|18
TGTGCCATCAGTTTAGCGCACGGTAGAAGTAGCTCCTACAATGAGCAGTTCTTC
CAISLAHGRSSSYNEQFF
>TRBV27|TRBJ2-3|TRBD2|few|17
TGTGCCAGCAGTTTATTTAGCGGGGGGGCAAGCACAGATACGCAGTATTTT
CASSLFSGGASTDTQYF
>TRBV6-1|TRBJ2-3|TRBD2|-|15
TGTGCCAGCAGATCCCTAGCGGGAGATACAGATACGCAGTATTTT
CASRSLAGDTDTQYF
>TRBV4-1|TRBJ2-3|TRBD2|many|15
TGCGCCAGCAGCCAAGTGGCGGGGGTCGCAGATACGCAGTATTTT
CASSQVAGVADTQYF
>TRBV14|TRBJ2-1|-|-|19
TGTGCCAGCAGCTCCAGGGACTTCCAGTTGGGCAATACCTACAATGAGCAGTTCTTC
CASSSRDFQLGNTYNEQFF
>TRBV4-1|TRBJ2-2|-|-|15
TGCGCCAGCAGCCACCCCTTACGAGGTGGCGGGGAGCTGTTTTTT
CASSHPLRGGGELFF
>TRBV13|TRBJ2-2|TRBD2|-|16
TGTGCCAGCAGCTTAATCCCTAGCGGGCGCACCGGGGAGCTGTTTTTT
CASSLIPSGRTGELFF
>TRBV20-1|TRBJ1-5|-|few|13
TGCAGTGCCAGGGTCTACGGCAATCAGCCCCAGCATTTT
CSARVYGNQPQHF
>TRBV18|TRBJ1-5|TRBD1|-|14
TGTGCCAGCTCAATAGCAGGGGGGACTCAGCCCCAGCATTTT
CASSIAGGTQPQHF
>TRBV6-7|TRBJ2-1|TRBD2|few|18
TGTGCCAGCAGCCCCCGGCGCCTACTAGCGGGGAATTACAATGAGCAGTTCTTC
CASSPRRLLAGNYNEQFF
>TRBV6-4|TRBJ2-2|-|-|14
TGTGCCAACCAGGACTTATCGAACACCGGGGAGCTGTTTTTT
CANQDLSNTGELFF
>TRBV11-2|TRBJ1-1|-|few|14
TGTGCCAGCAGCCTCCCCGGGACACCGTATGAAGCTTTCTTT
CASSLPGTPYEAFF
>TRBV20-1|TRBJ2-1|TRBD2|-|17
TGCAGTGCTAGAACCGGGACTAGCGGGGGGAGATACAATGAGCAGTTCTTC
CSARTGTSGGRYNEQFF
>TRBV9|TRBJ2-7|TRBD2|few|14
TGTGCCAGCAGCGTAGATGGTAGCGGGTACGAGCAGTACTTC
CASSVDGSGYEQYF
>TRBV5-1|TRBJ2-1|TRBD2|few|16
TGCGCCAGCAGCCGACCAGCGGGAGGGCCGACAAATGAGCAGTTCTTC
CASSRPAGGPTNEQFF
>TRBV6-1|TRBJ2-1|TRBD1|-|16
TGTGCCAGCAGCGGATACAGGGGGAGCTCCTACAATGAGCAGTTCTTC
CASSGYRGSSYNEQFF
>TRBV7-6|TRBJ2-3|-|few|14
TGTGCCAGCAGCTTAGAGGGAGGCCCGGATACGCAGTATTTT
CASSLEGGPDTQYF
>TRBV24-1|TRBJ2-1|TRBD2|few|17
TGTGCCACCAGTGACTCCCGGGGACTACCTACCCTCGGTGAGCAGTTCTTC
CATSDSRGLPTLGEQFF
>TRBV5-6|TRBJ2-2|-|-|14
TGTGCCAGCAGCGGGATGGCAGGTCCCGGGGAGCTGTTTTTT
CASSGMAGPGELFF